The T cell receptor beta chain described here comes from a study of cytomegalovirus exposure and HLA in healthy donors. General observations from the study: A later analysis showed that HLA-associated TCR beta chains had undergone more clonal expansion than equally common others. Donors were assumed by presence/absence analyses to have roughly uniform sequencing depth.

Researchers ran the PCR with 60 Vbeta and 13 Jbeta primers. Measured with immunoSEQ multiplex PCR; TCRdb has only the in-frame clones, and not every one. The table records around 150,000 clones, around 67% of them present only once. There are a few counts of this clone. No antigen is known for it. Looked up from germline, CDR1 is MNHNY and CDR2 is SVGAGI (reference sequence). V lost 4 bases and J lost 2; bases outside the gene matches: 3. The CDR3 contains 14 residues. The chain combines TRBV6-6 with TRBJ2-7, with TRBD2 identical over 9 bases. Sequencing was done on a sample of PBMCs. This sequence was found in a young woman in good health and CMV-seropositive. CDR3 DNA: TGTGCCAGCAGTTCTGGACTAGCGCCCTACGAGCAGTACTTC. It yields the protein CASSSGLAPYEQYF.